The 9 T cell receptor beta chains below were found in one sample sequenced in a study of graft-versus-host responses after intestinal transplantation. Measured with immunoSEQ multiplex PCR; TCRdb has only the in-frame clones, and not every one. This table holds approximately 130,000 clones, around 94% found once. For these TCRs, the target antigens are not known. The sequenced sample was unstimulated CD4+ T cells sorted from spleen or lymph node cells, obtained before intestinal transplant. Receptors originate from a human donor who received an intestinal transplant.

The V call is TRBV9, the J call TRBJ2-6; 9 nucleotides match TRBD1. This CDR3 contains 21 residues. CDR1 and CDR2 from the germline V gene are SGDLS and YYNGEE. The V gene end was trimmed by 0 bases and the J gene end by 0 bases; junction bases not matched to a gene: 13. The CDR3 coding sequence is TGTGCCAGCAGCGTAGGCCCTCACACAGGGGGCTGGGGCTCTGGGGCCAACGTCCTGACTTTC. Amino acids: CASSVGPHTGGWGSGANVLTF.

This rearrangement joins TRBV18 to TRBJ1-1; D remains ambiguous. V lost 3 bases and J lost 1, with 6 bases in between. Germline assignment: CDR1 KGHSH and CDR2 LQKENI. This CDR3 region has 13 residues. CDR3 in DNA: TGTGCCAGCTCACCCCAAACGAACACTGAAGCTTTCTTT. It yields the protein CASSPQTNTEAFF. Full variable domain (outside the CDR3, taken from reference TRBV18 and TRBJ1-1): NAGVMQNPRHLVRRRGQEARLRCSPMKGHSHVYWYRQLPEEGLKFMVYLQKENIIDESGMPKERFSAEFPKEGPSILRIQQVVRGDSAAYFCASSPQTNTEAFFGQGTRLTVV.

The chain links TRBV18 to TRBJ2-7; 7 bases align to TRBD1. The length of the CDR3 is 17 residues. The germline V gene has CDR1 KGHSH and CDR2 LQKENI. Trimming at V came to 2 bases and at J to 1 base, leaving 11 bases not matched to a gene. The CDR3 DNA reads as TGTGCCAGCTCACCAACTATTGGGACAGACCGATCCTACGAGCAGTACTTC. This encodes CASSPTIGTDRSYEQYF.

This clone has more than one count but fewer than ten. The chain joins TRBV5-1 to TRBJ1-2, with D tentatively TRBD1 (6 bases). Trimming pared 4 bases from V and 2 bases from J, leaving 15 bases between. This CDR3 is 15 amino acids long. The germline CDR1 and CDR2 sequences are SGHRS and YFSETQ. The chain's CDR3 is CASSPDRPQNYGYTF. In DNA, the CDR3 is TGCGCCAGCAGCCCGGACAGACCCCAAAACTATGGCTACACCTTC. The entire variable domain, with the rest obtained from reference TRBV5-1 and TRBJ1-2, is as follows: KAGVTQTPRYLIKTRGQQVTLSCSPISGHRSVSWYQQTPGQGLQFLFEYFSETQRNKGNFPGRFSGRQFSNSRSEMNVSTLELGDSALYLCASSPDRPQNYGYTFGSGTRLTVV.

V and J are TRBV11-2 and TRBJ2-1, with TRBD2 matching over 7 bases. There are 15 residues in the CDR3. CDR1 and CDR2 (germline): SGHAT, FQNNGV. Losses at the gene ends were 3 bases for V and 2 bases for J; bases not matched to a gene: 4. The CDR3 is CASSFKLAAYNEQFF. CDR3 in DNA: TGTGCCAGCAGCTTTAAGCTAGCGGCCTACAATGAGCAGTTCTTC.

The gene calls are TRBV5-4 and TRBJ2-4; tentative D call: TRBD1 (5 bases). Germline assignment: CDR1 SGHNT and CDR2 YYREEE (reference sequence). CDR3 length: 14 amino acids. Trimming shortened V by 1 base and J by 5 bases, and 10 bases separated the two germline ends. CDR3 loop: CASSLQGSENIQYF. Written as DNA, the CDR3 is TGTGCCAGCAGCTTGCAGGGCAGCGAAAACATTCAGTACTTC. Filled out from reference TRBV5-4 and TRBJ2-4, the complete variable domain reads ETGVTQSPTHLIKTRGQQVTLRCSSQSGHNTVSWYQQALGQGPQFIFQYYREEENGRGNFPPRFSGLQFPNYSSELNVNALELDDSALYLCASSLQGSENIQYFGAGTRLSVL.

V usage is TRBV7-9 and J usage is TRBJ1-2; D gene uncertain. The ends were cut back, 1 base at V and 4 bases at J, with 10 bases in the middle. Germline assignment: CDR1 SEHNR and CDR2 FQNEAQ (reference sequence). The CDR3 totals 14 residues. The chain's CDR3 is CASSLVGPSYGYTF. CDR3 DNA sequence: TGTGCCAGCAGCTTAGTAGGACCCAGCTATGGCTACACCTTC.

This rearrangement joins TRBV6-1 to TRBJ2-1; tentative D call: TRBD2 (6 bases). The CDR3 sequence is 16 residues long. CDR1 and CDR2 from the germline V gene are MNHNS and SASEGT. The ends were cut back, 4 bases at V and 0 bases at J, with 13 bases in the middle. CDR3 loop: CASSGAGPSSYNEQFF. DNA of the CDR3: TGTGCCAGCAGTGGGGCGGGACCCAGCTCCTACAATGAGCAGTTCTTC.

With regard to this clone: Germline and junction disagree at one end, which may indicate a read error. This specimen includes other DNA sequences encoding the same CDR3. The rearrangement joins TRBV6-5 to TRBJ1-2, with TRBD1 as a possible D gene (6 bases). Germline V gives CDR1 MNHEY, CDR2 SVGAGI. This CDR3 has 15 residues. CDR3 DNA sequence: TGTGCCAGCAGCCCCACGGGGCAGGGGACTTATGGTTACACCTTC. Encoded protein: CASSPTGQGTYGYTF.